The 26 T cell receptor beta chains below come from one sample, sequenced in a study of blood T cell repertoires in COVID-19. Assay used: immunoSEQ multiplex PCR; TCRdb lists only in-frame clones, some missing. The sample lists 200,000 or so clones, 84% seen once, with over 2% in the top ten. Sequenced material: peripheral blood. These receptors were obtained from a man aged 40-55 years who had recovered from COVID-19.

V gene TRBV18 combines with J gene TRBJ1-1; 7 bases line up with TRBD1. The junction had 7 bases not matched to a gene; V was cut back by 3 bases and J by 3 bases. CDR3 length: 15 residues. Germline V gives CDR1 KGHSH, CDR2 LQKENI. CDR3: CASSPLGGVDTEAFF. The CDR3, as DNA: TGTGCCAGCTCACCCCTAGGGGGCGTCGACACTGAAGCTTTCTTT.

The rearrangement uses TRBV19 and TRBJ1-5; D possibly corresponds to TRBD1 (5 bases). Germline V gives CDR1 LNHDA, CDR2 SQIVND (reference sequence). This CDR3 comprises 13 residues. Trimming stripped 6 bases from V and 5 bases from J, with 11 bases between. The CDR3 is CASRMGGDQPQHF. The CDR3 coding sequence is TGTGCCAGTAGGATGGGAGGGGATCAGCCCCAGCATTTT. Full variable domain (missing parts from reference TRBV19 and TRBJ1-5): DGGITQSPKYLFRKEGQNVTLSCEQNLNHDAMYWYRQDPGQGLRLIYYSQIVNDFQKGDIAEGYSVSREKKESFPLTVTSAQKNPTAFYLCASRMGGDQPQHFGDGTRLSIL.

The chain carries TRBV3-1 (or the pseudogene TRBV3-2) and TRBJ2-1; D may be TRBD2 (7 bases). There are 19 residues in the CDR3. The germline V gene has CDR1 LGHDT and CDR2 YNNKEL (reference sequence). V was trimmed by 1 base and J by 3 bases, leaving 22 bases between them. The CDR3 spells CASSQVARERRGGYNEQFF. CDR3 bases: TGTGCCAGCAGCCAAGTTGCCCGGGAGCGGAGGGGGGGCTACAATGAGCAGTTCTTC.

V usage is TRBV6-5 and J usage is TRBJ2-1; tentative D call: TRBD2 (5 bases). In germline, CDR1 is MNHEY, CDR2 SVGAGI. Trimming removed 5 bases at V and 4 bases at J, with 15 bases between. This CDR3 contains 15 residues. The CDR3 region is CASSKDGNLYNEQFF. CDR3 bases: TGTGCCAGCAGTAAGGACGGGAATTTATACAATGAGCAGTTCTTC.

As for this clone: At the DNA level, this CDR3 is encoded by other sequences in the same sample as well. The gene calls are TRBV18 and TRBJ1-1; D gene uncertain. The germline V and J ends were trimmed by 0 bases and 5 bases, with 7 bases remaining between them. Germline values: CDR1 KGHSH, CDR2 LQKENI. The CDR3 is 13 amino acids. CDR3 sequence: CASSPPGGTEAFF. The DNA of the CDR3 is TGTGCCAGCTCACCACCGGGAGGGACTGAAGCTTTCTTT.

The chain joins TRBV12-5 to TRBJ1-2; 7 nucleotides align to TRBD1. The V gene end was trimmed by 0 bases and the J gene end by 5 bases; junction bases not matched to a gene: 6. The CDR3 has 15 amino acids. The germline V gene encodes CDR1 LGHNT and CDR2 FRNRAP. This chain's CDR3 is CASGLVERGLYGYTF. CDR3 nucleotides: TGTGCTAGTGGTTTGGTAGAGAGGGGGCTTTATGGCTACACCTTC. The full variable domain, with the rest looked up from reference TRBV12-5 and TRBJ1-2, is DARVTQTPRHKVTEMGQEVTMRCQPILGHNTVFWYRQTMMQGLELLAYFRNRAPLDDSGMPKDRFSAEMPDATLATLKIQPSEPRDSAVYFCASGLVERGLYGYTFGSGTRLTVV.

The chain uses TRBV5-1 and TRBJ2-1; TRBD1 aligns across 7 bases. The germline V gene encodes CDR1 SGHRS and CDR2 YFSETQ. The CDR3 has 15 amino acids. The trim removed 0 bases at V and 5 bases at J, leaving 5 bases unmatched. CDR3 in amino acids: CASSLGQGVHNEQFF. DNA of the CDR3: TGCGCCAGCAGCTTGGGACAGGGCGTGCACAATGAGCAGTTCTTC. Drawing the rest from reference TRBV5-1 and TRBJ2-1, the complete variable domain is KAGVTQTPRYLIKTRGQQVTLSCSPISGHRSVSWYQQTPGQGLQFLFEYFSETQRNKGNFPGRFSGRQFSNSRSEMNVSTLELGDSALYLCASSLGQGVHNEQFFGPGTRLTVL.

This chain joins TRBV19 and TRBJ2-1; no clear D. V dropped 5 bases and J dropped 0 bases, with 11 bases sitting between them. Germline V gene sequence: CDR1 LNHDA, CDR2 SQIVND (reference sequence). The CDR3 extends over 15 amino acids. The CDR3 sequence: CASSVTRSSYNEQFF. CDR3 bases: TGTGCCAGTAGTGTGACCCGGAGCTCCTACAATGAGCAGTTCTTC.

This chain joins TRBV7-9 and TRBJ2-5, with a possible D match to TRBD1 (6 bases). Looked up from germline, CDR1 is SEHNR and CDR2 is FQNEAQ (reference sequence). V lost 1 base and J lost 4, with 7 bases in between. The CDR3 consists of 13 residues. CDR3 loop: CASSLGTAETQYF. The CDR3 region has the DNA TGTGCCAGCAGCTTAGGGACAGCAGAGACCCAGTACTTC. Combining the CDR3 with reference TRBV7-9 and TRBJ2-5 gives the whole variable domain DTGVSQNPRHKITKRGQNVTFRCDPISEHNRLYWYRQTLGQGPEFLTYFQNEAQLEKSRLLSDRFSAERPKGSFSTLEIQRTEQGDSAMYLCASSLGTAETQYFGPGTRLLVL.

CDR3 bases: TGTGCCAGTATGGTTCGGCCAGGGGGTCAGCCCCAGCATTTT. It encodes CASMVRPGGQPQHF. This chain links TRBV19 with TRBJ1-5; 7 nucleotides agree with TRBD1. The ends lost 7 bases at V and 6 bases at J; junction bases unmatched: 9. This CDR3 is built from 14 residues. The germline V gene has CDR1 LNHDA and CDR2 SQIVND (reference sequence).

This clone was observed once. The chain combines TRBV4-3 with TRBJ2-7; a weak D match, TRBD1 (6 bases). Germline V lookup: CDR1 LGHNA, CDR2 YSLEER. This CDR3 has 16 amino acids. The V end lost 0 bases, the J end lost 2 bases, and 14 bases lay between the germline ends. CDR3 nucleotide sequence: TGCGCCAGCAGCCAAGATCGCCAGGGGTCCCCCTACGAGCAGTACTTC. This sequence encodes CASSQDRQGSPYEQYF.

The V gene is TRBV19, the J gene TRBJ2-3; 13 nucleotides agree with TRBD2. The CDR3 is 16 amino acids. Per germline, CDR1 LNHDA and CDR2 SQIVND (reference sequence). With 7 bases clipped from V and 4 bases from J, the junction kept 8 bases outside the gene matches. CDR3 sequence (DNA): TGTGCCAGTACCCGGACTAGCGGGAGTACCGCAGATACGCAGTATTTT. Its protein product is CASTRTSGSTADTQYF.

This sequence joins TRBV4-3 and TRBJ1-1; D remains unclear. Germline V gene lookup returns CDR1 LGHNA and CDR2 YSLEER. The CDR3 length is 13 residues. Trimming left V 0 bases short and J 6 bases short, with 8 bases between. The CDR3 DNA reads TGCGCCAGCAGCCAAGAGAGGGAATCTGAAGCTTTCTTT. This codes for CASSQERESEAFF.

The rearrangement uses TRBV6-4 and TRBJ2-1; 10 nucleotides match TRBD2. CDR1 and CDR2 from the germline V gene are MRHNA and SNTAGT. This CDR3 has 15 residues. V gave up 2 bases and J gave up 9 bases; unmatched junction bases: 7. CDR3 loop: CASSDRASGRSEQFF. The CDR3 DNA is TGTGCCAGCAGTGACCGGGCTAGCGGGAGAAGTGAGCAGTTCTTC.

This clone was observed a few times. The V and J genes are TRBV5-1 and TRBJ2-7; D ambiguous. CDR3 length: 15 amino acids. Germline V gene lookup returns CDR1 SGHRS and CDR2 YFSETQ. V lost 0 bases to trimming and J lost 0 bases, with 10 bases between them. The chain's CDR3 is CASSLDSYASYEQYF. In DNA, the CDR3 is TGCGCCAGCAGCTTGGACAGTTACGCCTCCTACGAGCAGTACTTC.

This CDR3 is CASSEMGLAGETQYF. Written as DNA, the CDR3 is TGCGCCAGCAGTGAAATGGGACTAGCGGGAGAGACCCAGTACTTC. This sequence joins TRBV10-2 and TRBJ2-5; 12 nucleotides line up with TRBD2. The CDR3 has 15 residues. Germline V gives CDR1 WSHSY, CDR2 SAAADI. Losses at the gene ends were 3 bases for V and 4 bases for J; bases not matched to a gene: 3.

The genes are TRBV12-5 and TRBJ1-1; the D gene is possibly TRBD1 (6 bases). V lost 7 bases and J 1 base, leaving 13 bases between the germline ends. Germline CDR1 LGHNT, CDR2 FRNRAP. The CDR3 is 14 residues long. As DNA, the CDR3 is TGTGCTAGTGACCCACCAGGGGAGAACACTGAAGCTTTCTTT. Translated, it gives CASDPPGENTEAFF.

CDR3 DNA: TGTGCCAGCAGTCGAGGGGGGACAGGGTTTCTGGGTGGCTACACCTTC. Protein product: CASSRGGTGFLGGYTF. V and J are TRBV7-2 and TRBJ1-2; 9 nucleotides match TRBD1. V trimming: 6 bases; J trimming: 7 bases; junction bases outside the gene matches: 15. This CDR3 is 16 amino acids long. Germline lookup yields CDR1 SGHTA and CDR2 FQGNSA. The complete variable domain, with remaining parts taken from reference TRBV7-2 and TRBJ1-2, reads GAGVSQSPSNKVTEKGKDVELRCDPISGHTALYWYRQSLGQGLEFLIYFQGNSAPDKSGLPSDRFSAERTGGSVSTLTIQRTQQEDSAVYLCASSRGGTGFLGGYTFGSGTRLTVV.

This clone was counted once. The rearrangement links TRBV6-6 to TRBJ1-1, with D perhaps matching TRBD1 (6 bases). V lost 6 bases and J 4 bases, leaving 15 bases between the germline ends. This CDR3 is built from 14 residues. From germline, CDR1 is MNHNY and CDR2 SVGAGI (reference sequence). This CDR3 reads CASRIGGVVTEAFF. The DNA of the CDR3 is TGTGCCAGCAGAATAGGGGGGGTGGTCACTGAAGCTTTCTTT.

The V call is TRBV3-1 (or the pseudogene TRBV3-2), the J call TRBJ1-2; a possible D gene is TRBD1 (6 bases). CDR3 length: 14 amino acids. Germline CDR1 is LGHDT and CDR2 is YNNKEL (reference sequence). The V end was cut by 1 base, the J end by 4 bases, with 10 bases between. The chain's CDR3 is CASSQVAGAYGYTF. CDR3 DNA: TGTGCCAGCAGCCAAGTAGCGGGGGCCTATGGCTACACCTTC.

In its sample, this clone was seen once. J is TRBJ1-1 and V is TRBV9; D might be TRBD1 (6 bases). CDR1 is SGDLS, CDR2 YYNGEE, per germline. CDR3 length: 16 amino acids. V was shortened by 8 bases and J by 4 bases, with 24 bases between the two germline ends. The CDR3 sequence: CARKPGPGRGITEAFF. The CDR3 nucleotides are TGTGCCAGGAAGCCGGGACCAGGGAGGGGGATCACTGAAGCTTTCTTT. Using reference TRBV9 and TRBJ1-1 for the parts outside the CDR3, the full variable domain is DSGVTQTPKHLITATGQRVTLRCSPRSGDLSVYWYQQSLDQGLQFLIQYYNGEERAKGNILERFSAQQFPDLHSELNLSSLELGDSALYFCARKPGPGRGITEAFFGQGTRLTVV.

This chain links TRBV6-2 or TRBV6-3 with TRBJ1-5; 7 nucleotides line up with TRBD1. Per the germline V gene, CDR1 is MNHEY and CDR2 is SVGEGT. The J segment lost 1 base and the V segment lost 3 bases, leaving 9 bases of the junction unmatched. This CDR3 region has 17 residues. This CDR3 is CASSYRTGRGSNQPQHF. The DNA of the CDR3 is TGTGCCAGCAGTTATAGGACAGGCAGGGGGAGCAATCAGCCCCAGCATTTT.

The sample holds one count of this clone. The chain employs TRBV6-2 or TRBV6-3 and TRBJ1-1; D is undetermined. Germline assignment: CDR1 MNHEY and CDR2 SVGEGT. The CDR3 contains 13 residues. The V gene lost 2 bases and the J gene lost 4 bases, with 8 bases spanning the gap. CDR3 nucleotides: TGTGCCAGCAGTTACCGGGGTACCACTGAAGCTTTCTTT. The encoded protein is CASSYRGTTEAFF.

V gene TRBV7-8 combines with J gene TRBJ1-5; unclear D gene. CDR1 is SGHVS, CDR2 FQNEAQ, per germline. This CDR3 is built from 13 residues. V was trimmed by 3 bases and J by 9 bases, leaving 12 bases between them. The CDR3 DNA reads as TGTGCCAGCAGCTTTTCTTCAACTGGGCCCCAGCATTTT. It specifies CASSFSSTGPQHF.

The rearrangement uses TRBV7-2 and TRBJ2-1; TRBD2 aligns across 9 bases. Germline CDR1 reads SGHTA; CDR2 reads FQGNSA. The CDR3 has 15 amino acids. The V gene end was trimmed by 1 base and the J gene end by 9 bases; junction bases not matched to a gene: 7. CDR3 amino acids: CASSLDSGRRGEQFF. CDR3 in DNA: TGTGCCAGCAGCTTAGATAGCGGGAGAAGAGGTGAGCAGTTCTTC.

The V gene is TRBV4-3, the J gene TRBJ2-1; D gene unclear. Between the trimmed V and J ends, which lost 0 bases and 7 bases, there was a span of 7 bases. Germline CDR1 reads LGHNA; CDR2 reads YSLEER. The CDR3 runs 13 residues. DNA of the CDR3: TGCGCCAGCAGCCAAGAAGATCAGAATGAGCAGTTCTTC. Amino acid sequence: CASSQEDQNEQFF.